This T cell receptor beta chain was profiled in a study of T-cell memory formation after mild COVID-19 (dated by TCRdb to about 2021). The study in broad terms: Most TCR sequence clusters were specific to one of the two donors. Two young, previously healthy adult volunteers, one female and one male, were included in the cohort. Longitudinal TCRalpha and TCRbeta repertoire sequencing tracked T-cell clones expanding and contracting after mild COVID-19 in a couple of donors.

The CDR3 has 14 amino acids, counting the end cysteine and phenylalanine. Only the CDR3 DNA is retained, 42 bases long and in frame from the first base. The germline V gene (reference sequence) yields LGHDT for CDR1 and YNNKEL for CDR2. V is trimmed back by 2 bases and J by 5 bases, and the junction contains 4 bases that no gene match accounts for. The table lists this clonotype with a few counts. No antigen is known for it. One base away there is no much larger clone; base qualities are not given. Ficoll-Paque density gradient centrifugation was the method used to isolate PBMCs. Study-wide conclusions, independent of this receptor: Contracting CD4+ clones turned up mainly in the CM and EM memory subsets, whereas EMRA was where CD8+ clones were enriched. Some responding clones were detected in pre-infection memory, which suggested that pre-existing cross-reactive memory T cells had joined the SARS-CoV-2 response. The study covered only a couple of mild cases, and larger cohorts including severe cases with pre-infection samples were considered necessary. SARS-CoV-2 specificity of the second-wave clones peaking on day 37 was not confirmed. Balanced CD4/CD8 phenotypes were observed for clones contracting from day 15 to 85, whereas a bias towards CD4+ was observed for a second wave of clones expanding from day 15 to 37.

Data came from an Illumina NovaSeq 6000. TCRalpha and TCRbeta cDNA libraries were constructed by 5'RACE with constant-segment primers, with sample barcodes and unique molecular identifiers being introduced. RNA was extracted from every sample with Trizol reagent. Amplification of the libraries took two PCR steps, and the second step added a second sample barcode plus Illumina TruSeq adapters. Sequencing of the libraries was done on an Illumina NovaSeq, producing 2 x 150 bp paired-end reads. In the original analysis: The reads were demultiplexed and collapsed into UMI-guided consensus sequences using migec v1.2.7. With mixcr v2.1.11, UMI consensuses were aligned to TRA and TRB V and J templates and assembled into clonotypes. A clonotype was counted as expanded or contracted only if both edgeR and NoisET called the change significant, with noise models trained on biological replicates. For edgeR calls, the cutoffs were a false discovery rate-adjusted p below 0.01 and a log2 fold-change threshold of 1. As an exploratory analysis of dynamics, PCA with hierarchical clustering was applied to max-normalized trajectories of the 1000 most abundant clonotypes. The CD4 or CD8 phenotype of responding clones was assigned using the separately sequenced CD4+ and CD8+ repertoires. The public sequencing data were trimmed at Q25 with fastp and processed into clonotypes with MiXCR by TCRdb, which kept only in-frame beta chains. A single entry per CDR3 protein holds the most common genes and DNA from its merged rows. The V and J calls were not made by the authors but by TCRdb's processing. This sample gives approximately 480,000 distinct CDR3 sequences in total; about 20% of them show up just once. About 12% of the sample belongs to the ten largest clones.

The sequence links TRBV3-1 to TRBJ2-5; the junction holds 8 bases that match TRBD1. The sequenced sample was PBMCs or a T cell subset sorted from them (not recorded which). The sequence derives from an adult woman who had mild COVID-19 (a few samples of this study predate the infection). The sample titles of this study are shuffled in the database, so cell type and time point are left out; the donor was told from shared clones. The CDR3 reads as follows: CASSQRTGSETQYF. At the DNA level, the sequence is TGTGCCAGCAGCCAAAGGACAGGGTCGGAGACCCAGTACTTC.